These 7 T cell receptor beta chains share one sample of origin, sequenced in a study of breast tumors, draining lymph nodes, adjacent tissues. Each CDR3 protein is one row after TCRdb ran MiXCR on the multiplex PCR reads. Counted here are about 230,000 distinct CDR3 sequences, roughly 32% occurring once; the ten biggest clones make up around 1.5%. Axillary draining lymph nodes of breast cancer patients supplied the node samples. The sequenced sample was axillary lymph node tissue. Every receptor here comes from a female donor with breast cancer. Some clones in this sample may be carry-over from other donors' samples.

Details on this clonotype: Since a much larger clone is just one base distant, this may be a read error. This chain connects TRBV5-1 to TRBJ2-1; 13 nucleotides agree with TRBD2. Germline values: CDR1 SGHRS, CDR2 YFSETQ. The CDR3 sequence is 13 residues long. The CDR3 coding sequence is TGCGCCAGTCGACTAGCGGGAGGTAATGACCAGTTCTTC. It is translated as CASRLAGGNDQFF.

Ten or more counts support this clonotype. The chain recombines TRBV7-2 with TRBJ2-1; TRBD2 is a possible D gene (5 bases). CDR3 length equals 15 residues. CDR1 and CDR2 (germline): SGHTA, FQGNSA. Trimming removed 4 bases at V and 0 bases at J, with 10 bases between. The CDR3 DNA reads TGTGCCAGCAGCTCCCTGGGGAGCTCCTACAATGAGCAGTTCTTC. This sequence encodes CASSSLGSSYNEQFF.

This clonotype came up a few times. This may arise from a read error, as a much more abundant clone is one base away. In DNA form, the CDR3 reads TGCGCCAGCAGCTCGGACAGGGATGAGCACTTCTTC. Its protein is CASSSDRDEHFF. This chain connects TRBV5-1 to TRBJ2-1; 8 bases match TRBD1. The CDR3 consists of 12 residues. Germline V gives CDR1 SGHRS, CDR2 YFSETQ.

Points on this clonotype: One end of the junction fails to match germline, which may point to a read error. The chain recombines TRBV20-1 with TRBJ2-3, with D perhaps being TRBD1 or TRBD2 (5 bases each). The germline gives CDR1 DFQATT, CDR2 SNEGSKA (reference sequence). The CDR3 has 12 residues. DNA of the CDR3: TGCAGTGCGGGGACCTCCACGGATACGCCGTATTTT. Encoded protein: CSAGTSTDTPYF.

As concerns this clonotype: Here the CDR3 omits its conserved ending phenylalanine or tryptophan, so a read error is the likely source. The limits of the CDR3 on the DNA are not certain, so only TCRdb's listed CDR3 is given. The V and J genes are TRBV19 and TRBJ1-2. Germline V gene sequence: CDR1 LNHDA, CDR2 SQIVND (reference sequence). The CDR3 is 16 residues long, ends included. CDR3 in amino acids: CASTYGVGPANYGYIS.

With respect to this clonotype: This likely comes from a read error, as the CDR3 has no conserved phenylalanine or tryptophan at its end. This rearrangement joins TRBV7-2 to TRBJ1-2, with TRBD1 as a possible D gene (6 bases). Trimming removed 6 bases at V and 2 bases at J, with 13 bases between. CDR1 is SGHTA and CDR2 is FQGNSA in the germline V gene. The CDR3 loop spans 14 amino acids. This CDR3 is CASRTAGENYGYTL. The DNA for the CDR3 is TGTGCCAGCAGAACGGCAGGGGAGAACTATGGCTACACCCTC.

Many counts were recorded for this clonotype. The chain joins TRBV12-5 to TRBJ1-5; unclear D gene. Trimming pared 6 bases from V and 2 bases from J, leaving 11 bases between. CDR1 is LGHNT, CDR2 FRNRAP, per germline. This CDR3 is built from 14 residues. CDR3 coding DNA: TGTGCTAGTGGACCCAAATCGCGCAATCAGCCCCAGCATTTT. Its translation is CASGPKSRNQPQHF. The full variable domain, with the rest looked up from reference TRBV12-5 and TRBJ1-5, is DARVTQTPRHKVTEMGQEVTMRCQPILGHNTVFWYRQTMMQGLELLAYFRNRAPLDDSGMPKDRFSAEMPDATLATLKIQPSEPRDSAVYFCASGPKSRNQPQHFGDGTRLSIL.